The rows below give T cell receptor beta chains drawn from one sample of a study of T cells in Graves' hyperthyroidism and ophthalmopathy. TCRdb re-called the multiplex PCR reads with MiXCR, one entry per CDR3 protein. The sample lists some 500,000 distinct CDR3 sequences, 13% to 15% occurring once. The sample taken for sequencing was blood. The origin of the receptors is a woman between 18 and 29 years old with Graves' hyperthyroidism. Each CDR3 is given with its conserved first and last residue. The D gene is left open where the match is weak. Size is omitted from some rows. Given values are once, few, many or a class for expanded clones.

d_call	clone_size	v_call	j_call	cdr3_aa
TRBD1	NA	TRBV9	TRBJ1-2	CASSVGAGQGDNYGYTF
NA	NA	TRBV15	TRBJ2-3	CATSREGLIPDTQYF
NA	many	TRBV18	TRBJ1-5	CASSPSYYQPQHF
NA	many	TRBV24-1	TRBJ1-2	CATSGRPPGGGYTF
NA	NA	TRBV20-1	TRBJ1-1	CSARDSGGILNTEAFF
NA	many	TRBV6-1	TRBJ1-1	CASSEYSWGTMNTEAFF
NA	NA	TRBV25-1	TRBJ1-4	CASSDMQGPPEKLFF
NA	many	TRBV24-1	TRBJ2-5	CATGTPEQETQYF
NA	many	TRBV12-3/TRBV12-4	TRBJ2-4	CASTLPPGNIQYF
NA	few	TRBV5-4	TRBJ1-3	CASSLGSAAGNTIYF
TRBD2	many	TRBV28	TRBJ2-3	CASSSLPAGVGTDTQYF
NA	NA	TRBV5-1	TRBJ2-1	CASSLQGSSSNEQFF
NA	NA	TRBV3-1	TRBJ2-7	CASSLRRQGRYEQYF
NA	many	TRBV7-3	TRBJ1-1	CASSSSGGANTEAFF
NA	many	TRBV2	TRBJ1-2	CASSDISNYGYTF
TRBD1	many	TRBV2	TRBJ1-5	CASRGTGLGNQPQHF
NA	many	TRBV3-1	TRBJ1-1	CASSHPMYTEAFF
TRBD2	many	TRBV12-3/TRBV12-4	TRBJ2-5	CASSLSSGSPETQYF
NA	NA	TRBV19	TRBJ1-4	CASSIPDRPNEKLFF
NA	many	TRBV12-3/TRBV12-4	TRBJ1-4	CASSLEGLATNEKLFF
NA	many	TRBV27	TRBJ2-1	CASSLGHGYNEQFF
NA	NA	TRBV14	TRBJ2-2	CASSQMLEGIYTGELFF
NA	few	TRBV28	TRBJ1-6	CASSYPSGRDNSPLHF
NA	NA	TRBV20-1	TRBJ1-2	CSARPQANYGYTF
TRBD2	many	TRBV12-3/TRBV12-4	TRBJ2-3	CASSSSGTADTQYF
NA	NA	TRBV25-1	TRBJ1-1	CASSDPLGRTGPNTEAFF
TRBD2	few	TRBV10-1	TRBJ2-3	CASSEGTSGSGDTQYF
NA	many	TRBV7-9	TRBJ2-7	CASSFSGGSSYEQYF
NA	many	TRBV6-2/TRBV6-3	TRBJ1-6	CASKLDSAPLHF
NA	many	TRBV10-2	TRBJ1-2	CASSDHPGGYTF
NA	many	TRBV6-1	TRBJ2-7	CASSSWDPNSYEQYF
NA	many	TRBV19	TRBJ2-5	CASSTLRETQETQYF
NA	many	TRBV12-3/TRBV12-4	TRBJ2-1	CASSSPPGWEQFF
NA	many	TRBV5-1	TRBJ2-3	CASSLVKGTDTQYF
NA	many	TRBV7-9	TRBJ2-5	CASSLGVAWGQETQYF
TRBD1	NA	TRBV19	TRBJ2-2	CASSPHRGRAIGELFF
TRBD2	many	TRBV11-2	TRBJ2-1	CATVGGSVYNEQFF
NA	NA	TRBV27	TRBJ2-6	CASSLITGANVLTF
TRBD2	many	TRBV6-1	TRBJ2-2	CASSPLAGGPSGAGELFF
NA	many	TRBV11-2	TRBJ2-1	CASSAGGAYNEQFF
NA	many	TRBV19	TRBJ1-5	CASSPGVRQPQHF
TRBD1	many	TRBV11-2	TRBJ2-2	CASSLTGGLATGELFF
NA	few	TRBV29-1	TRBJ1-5	CSVSTPESNQPQHF